The rows below give T cell receptor beta chains drawn from one sample of a study of technical replicates of blood from a few donors. TCRdb's table, derived via immunoSEQ multiplex PCR, lists solely in-frame clones and lacks some. The sample lists fewer than 85,000 clones; roughly 92% were seen once. The specimen was T cells isolated from PBMCs. Receptors were obtained from a human donor in good health. Both conserved end residues are part of each CDR3. D genes are given only for firm matches. Size values are once, few and many counts, or a class for expanded clones, and some rows have none.

D: .; V: TRBV5-6; length: 14; size: .; J: TRBJ2-5; CDR3: CASSSLSGQETQYF; DNA: TGTGCCAGCAGCTCCTTAAGTGGACAGGAGACCCAGTACTTC
D: .; V: TRBV11-3; length: 14; size: few; J: TRBJ1-1; CDR3: CASSLDQTVGEAFF; DNA: TGTGCCAGCAGCTTGGATCAAACAGTCGGTGAAGCTTTCTTT
D: .; V: TRBV29-1; length: 11; size: .; J: TRBJ2-2; CDR3: CSVEDSRELFF; DNA: TGCAGCGTTGAAGACTCCCGGGAGCTGTTTTTT
D: TRBD2; V: TRBV7-2; length: 16; size: once; J: TRBJ2-2; CDR3: CASSPRTSGNTGELFF; DNA: TGTGCCAGCAGCCCAAGGACTAGCGGGAACACCGGGGAGCTGTTTTTT
D: .; V: TRBV7-7; length: 16; size: .; J: TRBJ2-5; CDR3: CASSSGLDFPQETQYF; DNA: TGTGCCAGCAGCTCCGGGCTGGACTTCCCACAAGAGACCCAGTACTTC
D: .; V: TRBV6-1; length: 15; size: .; J: TRBJ2-7; CDR3: CASSEARQVFYEQYF; DNA: TGTGCCAGCAGTGAAGCGCGACAGGTTTTCTACGAGCAGTACTTC
D: TRBD2; V: TRBV5-1; length: 17; size: .; J: TRBJ2-6; CDR3: CASSISGRASGANVLTF; DNA: TGCGCCAGCTCCATTAGCGGGAGGGCCTCTGGGGCCAACGTCCTGACTTTC
D: TRBD1; V: TRBV5-1; length: 14; size: .; J: TRBJ2-5; CDR3: CASSWTGGSETQYF; DNA: TGCGCCAGCAGCTGGACAGGGGGCAGTGAGACCCAGTACTTC
D: .; V: TRBV7-9; length: 12; size: .; J: TRBJ2-7; CDR3: CASSLIDSEQYF; DNA: TGTGCCAGCAGCTTAATAGACTCCGAGCAGTACTTC
D: .; V: TRBV9; length: 15; size: few; J: TRBJ2-2; CDR3: CASSVAPLRPGELFF; DNA: TGTGCCAGCAGCGTGGCGCCCCTGAGGCCCGGGGAGCTGTTTTTT